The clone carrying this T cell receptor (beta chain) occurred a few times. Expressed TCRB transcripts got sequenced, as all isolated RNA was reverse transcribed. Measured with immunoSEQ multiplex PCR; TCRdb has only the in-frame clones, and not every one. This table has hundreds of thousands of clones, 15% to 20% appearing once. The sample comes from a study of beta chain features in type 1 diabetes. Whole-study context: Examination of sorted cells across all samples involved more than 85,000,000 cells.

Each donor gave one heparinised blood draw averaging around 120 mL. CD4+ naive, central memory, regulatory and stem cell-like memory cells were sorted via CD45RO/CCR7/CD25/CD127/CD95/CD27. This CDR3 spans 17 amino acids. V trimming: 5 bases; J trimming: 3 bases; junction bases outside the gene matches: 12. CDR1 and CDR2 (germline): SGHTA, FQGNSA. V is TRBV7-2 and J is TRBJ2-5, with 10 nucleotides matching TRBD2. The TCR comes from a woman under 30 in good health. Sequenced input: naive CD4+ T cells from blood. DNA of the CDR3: TGTGCCAGCAGCCCTTGGACTAGCGGCCAGGGGGAAGAGACCCAGTACTTC. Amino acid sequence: CASSPWTSGQGEETQYF.